This record covers a single TCR beta chain. What it binds is not known. Sorting of PBMCs yielded the CD4+ and CD8+ T cells. Sequencing relied on a cDNA template that was reverse transcribed from extracted RNA. Using immunoSEQ multiplex PCR, the repertoire was profiled, and TCRdb retains in-frame clones only, with some absent. Of around 140,000 clones in the sample, 80% to 90% were seen once. The CDR3 consists of 14 residues. V was cut by 1 base and J by 6 bases, with 13 bases left in between. Germline V gives CDR1 SGHVS, CDR2 FQNEAQ. The data derive from a study of CD8+ T cells in alopecia areata. General study points: Mice showed TCR sharing more clearly than patients did, possibly owing to HLA.

This sequence originates from a human donor with alopecia areata. The chain has TRBV7-8 and TRBJ2-7; D gene uncertain. The material sequenced was CD8+ T cells sorted from blood, taken at week 0. The CDR3 region is CASSLEGMSVEQYF. CDR3 sequence (DNA): TGTGCCAGCAGCTTAGAGGGAATGAGCGTCGAGCAGTACTTC.